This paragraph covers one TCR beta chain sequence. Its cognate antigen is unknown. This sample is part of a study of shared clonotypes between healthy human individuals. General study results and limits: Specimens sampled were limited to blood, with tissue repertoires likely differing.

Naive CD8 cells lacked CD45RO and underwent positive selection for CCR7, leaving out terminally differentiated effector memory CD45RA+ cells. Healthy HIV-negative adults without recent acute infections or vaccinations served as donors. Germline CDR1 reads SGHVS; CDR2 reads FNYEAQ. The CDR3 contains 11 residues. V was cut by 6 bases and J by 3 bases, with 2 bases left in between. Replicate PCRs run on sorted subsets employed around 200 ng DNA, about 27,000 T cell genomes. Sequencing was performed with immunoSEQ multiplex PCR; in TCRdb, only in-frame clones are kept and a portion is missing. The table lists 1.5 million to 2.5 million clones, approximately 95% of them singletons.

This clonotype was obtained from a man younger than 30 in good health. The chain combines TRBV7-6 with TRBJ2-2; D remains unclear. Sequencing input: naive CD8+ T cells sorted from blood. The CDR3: CASRDTGELFF. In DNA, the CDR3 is TGTGCCAGCAGGGACACCGGGGAGCTGTTTTTT.